These T cell receptor beta chains were read from a single sample in a study of identical twins. MiXCR, run by TCRdb on the 5' RACE reads, gives a single entry per CDR3 protein. The sample lists about 890,000 distinct CDR3 sequences; more than 9% were seen once. The sample also formed part of further work on yellow fever vaccine responses in identical twins.

Sequenced: PBMCs. These receptors were taken from a woman aged 18-29 years in good health. The CDR3 runs from the conserved cysteine through the conserved F or W. The D gene is left open where the match is weak. A clone size is listed for some rows: how often the clone was seen (once, few, many), or a class if it is expanded.

d_call,clone_size,v_call,j_call,cdr3_length,cdr3_nt,cdr3_aa
TRBD2,few,TRBV5-8,TRBJ2-1,16,TGTGCCAGCAGCTGGGAGGCCGGGACTAACTACAATGAGCAGTTCTTC,CASSWEAGTNYNEQFF
.,.,TRBV3-1,TRBJ2-1,14,TGTGCCAGCAGCCCCCGAGCCAGCGGAGGCACCGAGTTCTTC,CASSPRASGGTEFF
TRBD2,.,TRBV7-9,TRBJ2-4,15,TGTGCCAGCAGCTTAGTAGCGGGGAACAAAAACATTCAGTACTTC,CASSLVAGNKNIQYF
.,few,TRBV7-2,TRBJ2-3,14,TGTGCCAGCAGCTTTGGACCATGGCTTGATACGCAGTATTTT,CASSFGPWLDTQYF
.,few,TRBV25-1,TRBJ2-3,15,TGTGCCAGCAGTGATGTAGTCGGATCGGGGAATACGCAGTATTTT,CASSDVVGSGNTQYF
.,.,TRBV12-3/TRBV12-4,TRBJ1-2,14,TGTGCCAGCAGTCAAAAGAGCACCAACTATGGCTACACCTTC,CASSQKSTNYGYTF
TRBD2,.,TRBV5-1,TRBJ2-2,17,TGCGCCAGCAGCTCCCGACTAGCGGGCACGGATGGCGGGGAGCTGTTTTTT,CASSSRLAGTDGGELFF
.,many,TRBV7-9,TRBJ1-4,13,TGTGCCAGCAGCTTCGGGACTAATGAAAAACTGTTTTTT,CASSFGTNEKLFF
.,.,TRBV6-1,TRBJ1-5,16,TGTGCCAGCAGACCCAGGACTGATGCCACAAATCAGCCCCAGCATTTT,CASRPRTDATNQPQHF
.,few,TRBV24-1,TRBJ2-2,16,TGTGCCACCAGTGATTTGCGCCAGTCGAACACCGGGGAGCTGTTTTTT,CATSDLRQSNTGELFF
.,many,TRBV7-9,TRBJ2-1,10,TGTGCCAGCAGCCAGAATGAGCAGTTCTTC,CASSQNEQFF
.,few,TRBV20-1,TRBJ2-5,13,TGCAGTGCTAGACCGGGGTTCGTGGAGACCCAGTACTTC,CSARPGFVETQYF
.,.,TRBV5-1,TRBJ2-3,14,TGCGCCAGCAGCTTGGAAGGGTTCGGAGATACGCAGTATTTT,CASSLEGFGDTQYF
.,.,TRBV29-1,TRBJ2-7,13,TGCAGCGTTGCTGGGGGTGCCTCCTACGAGCAGTACTTC,CSVAGGASYEQYF
.,.,TRBV11-3,TRBJ1-1,14,TGTGCCAGCAGCTTAGTACCCAGAGGGACTGAAGCTTTCTTT,CASSLVPRGTEAFF
.,.,TRBV12-3/TRBV12-4,TRBJ1-3,15,TGTGCCAGCAGTTTGCGGTCCGGCTCTGGAAACACCATATATTTT,CASSLRSGSGNTIYF
.,.,TRBV7-6,TRBJ2-3,16,TGTGCCAGCAGCCCTAGTCCGACTGGAATTACAGATACGCAGTATTTT,CASSPSPTGITDTQYF
TRBD1,.,TRBV29-1,TRBJ2-3,14,TGCAGCGTTGGACAGGGGGCTAGCACAGATACGCAGTATTTT,CSVGQGASTDTQYF
TRBD2,few,TRBV12-3/TRBV12-4,TRBJ2-7,16,TGTGCCAGCAGTCCCGGGACTAGCGGGAGGCCGTGGGAGCAGTACTTC,CASSPGTSGRPWEQYF
TRBD1,many,TRBV12-3/TRBV12-4,TRBJ1-3,15,TGTGCCAGCATTGGGACAGGGGCAACTGGAAACACCATATATTTT,CASIGTGATGNTIYF
TRBD2,.,TRBV29-1,TRBJ2-5,15,TGCAGCGTTGAGAGGTCGGGACCGGGTAGCGGGGCCCGTCACTTC,CSVERSGPGSGARHF
.,few,TRBV12-3/TRBV12-4,TRBJ1-1,14,TGTGCCAGCAGTTTCTGGCAGCCGAACACTGAAGCTTTCTTT,CASSFWQPNTEAFF
TRBD2,few,TRBV4-1,TRBJ2-3,18,TGCGCCAGCAGCCAAGTCAACCCGCCTAGCGGGGGTAGAGATACGCAGTATTTT,CASSQVNPPSGGRDTQYF
TRBD1,.,TRBV12-3/TRBV12-4,TRBJ2-3,18,TGTGCCAGCAGTTTAGCCCGGGACAGAACTAAGGGGATTGATACGCAGTATTTT,CASSLARDRTKGIDTQYF
.,.,TRBV5-5,TRBJ1-2,16,TGTGCCAGCGACAGCCTGGCCGTCCATGGGGGGAATGGCTACACCTTC,CASDSLAVHGGNGYTF
.,.,TRBV10-2,TRBJ2-5,14,TGCGCCACCGCGGTCTTTGCTGGGGCCGGGACCCAGTACTTC,CATAVFAGAGTQYF
TRBD1,.,TRBV4-1,TRBJ1-2,15,TGCGCCAGCAGCCAAGAGGACAGGGGGCGTTATGGCTACACCTTC,CASSQEDRGRYGYTF
TRBD2,.,TRBV2,TRBJ2-1,17,TGTGCCAGCAGTGCAAGCGGGGGGTTCATAACATACAATGAGCAGTTCTTC,CASSASGGFITYNEQFF
.,few,TRBV12-3/TRBV12-4,TRBJ1-3,16,TGTGCCAGCAGTTTAGAGCGGAGACTCTCTGGAAACACCATATATTTT,CASSLERRLSGNTIYF
TRBD1,.,TRBV20-1,TRBJ2-5,13,TGCAGTTGTGAACAGGGGATGCAAGGAACCCAGTACTTC,CSCEQGMQGTQYF
.,.,TRBV6-1,TRBJ1-6,19,TGTGCCAGCAGTGAAGAAGGGCGGGCAGCGAGCTCCTATAATTCACCCCTCCACTTT,CASSEEGRAASSYNSPLHF
.,few,TRBV19,TRBJ2-5,11,TGTGCCACGGGACGGCAAGAGACCCAGTACTTC,CATGRQETQYF
.,many,TRBV7-8,TRBJ1-1,14,TGTGCCAGCAGCTCATGGGACGGGAACACTGAAGCTTTCTTT,CASSSWDGNTEAFF
.,few,TRBV12-3/TRBV12-4,TRBJ2-3,17,TGTGCCAGCAGTCCCGGGGCACCTCGCCGGGGGCGGGATACGCAGTATTTT,CASSPGAPRRGRDTQYF
.,few,TRBV5-1,TRBJ2-2,14,TGCGCCAGCAGTGGAGGGGAGAACACCGGGGAGCTGTTTTTT,CASSGGENTGELFF
.,.,TRBV6-5,TRBJ1-6,16,TGTGCCAGCAGTTACTCGATTAGGGGCGGGAATTCACCCCTCCACTTT,CASSYSIRGGNSPLHF
.,.,TRBV6-1,TRBJ2-5,14,TGTGCCAGCGGGGCAGGGGTACGGGCGGAGACCCAGTACTTC,CASGAGVRAETQYF
.,.,TRBV24-1,TRBJ2-1,15,TGTGCCACCAGTGATCGACACTCCTCCTACAATGAGCAGTTCTTC,CATSDRHSSYNEQFF
.,.,TRBV15,TRBJ2-1,18,TGTGCCACCAGCAGCGCCCTAGGACTCCTCGAAAAATACAATGAGCAGTTCTTC,CATSSALGLLEKYNEQFF
.,few,TRBV12-3/TRBV12-4,TRBJ2-4,15,TGTGCCAGCAGTACCCTGGTCCCAGCCAAAAACATTCAGTACTTC,CASSTLVPAKNIQYF
TRBD1,few,TRBV5-1,TRBJ2-6,16,TGCGCCAGCAGCTTGGAGGGGGCCTCTGGGGCCAACGTCCTGACTTTC,CASSLEGASGANVLTF
.,few,TRBV21-1,TRBJ2-5,10,TGTGCCAGCATCAACGAGACCCAGTACTTC,CASINETQYF
.,.,TRBV29-1,TRBJ2-7,12,TGCAGCGTAGGCGGGTTCTCCTACGAGCAGTACTTC,CSVGGFSYEQYF
TRBD2,many,TRBV3-1,TRBJ2-3,14,TGTGCCAGCAGCCAACCTAGCGGGATAGATACGCAGTATTTT,CASSQPSGIDTQYF
.,.,TRBV5-1,TRBJ2-4,13,TGCGCCAGCATGGATTTAGCCAAAACCATTCAGTACTTC,CASMDLAKTIQYF
.,many,TRBV12-3/TRBV12-4,TRBJ1-6,14,TGTGCCAGCAGCCCCGGGGGAGGTAATTCACCCCTCCACTTT,CASSPGGGNSPLHF
.,few,TRBV3-1,TRBJ2-1,14,TGTGCCAGCAGCCAAGGTGGACAGAAAAATGAGCAGTTCTTC,CASSQGGQKNEQFF
TRBD2,many,TRBV4-1,TRBJ2-1,16,TGCGCCAGCAGCCCCTTAGCGGGGAACCCCTACAATGAGCAGTTCTTC,CASSPLAGNPYNEQFF
.,.,TRBV12-3/TRBV12-4,TRBJ1-6,13,TGTGCCAGCAGTCCAGGGGCAGATTCACCCCTCCACTTT,CASSPGADSPLHF
TRBD2,few,TRBV29-1,TRBJ2-1,17,TGCAGCGTCGCGTATGGCGAGGGCGGGAGGGCCCGCAATGAGCAGTTCTTC,CSVAYGEGGRARNEQFF
.,few,TRBV4-1,TRBJ2-1,15,TGCGCCAGCAGCCAAGGGTACCAAGGGAGAAATGAGCAGTTCTTC,CASSQGYQGRNEQFF
.,.,TRBV13,TRBJ1-3,14,TGTGCCAGCAGCTTCTTCGGTACTGGAAACACCATATATTTT,CASSFFGTGNTIYF
.,.,TRBV3-1,TRBJ2-7,14,TGTGCCAGCAGGGATACGGGACGGCTCTACGAGCAGTACTTC,CASRDTGRLYEQYF
TRBD1,.,TRBV15,TRBJ2-3,15,TGTGCCACCAGCAGGGCGGACAGGGACACAGATACGCAGTATTTT,CATSRADRDTDTQYF
.,few,TRBV7-8,TRBJ1-5,13,TGTGCCAGCAGCTTAGCAGTATATCAGCCCCAGCATTTT,CASSLAVYQPQHF
TRBD2,few,TRBV12-5,TRBJ2-1,16,TGTGCTAGTGCCCCTCACCGGACTAGCGGCTACAATGAGCAGTTCTTC,CASAPHRTSGYNEQFF
.,few,TRBV7-9,TRBJ2-1,13,TGTGCCAGCAGCTGGCAGGGGAAGGCTGAGCAGTTCTTC,CASSWQGKAEQFF
TRBD2,few,TRBV15,TRBJ2-7,16,TGTGCCACCAGCAGACCTTCTAGCGGGAGCTCCTACGAGCAGTACTTC,CATSRPSSGSSYEQYF
TRBD1,many,TRBV12-3/TRBV12-4,TRBJ1-4,17,TGTGCCAGCACCTTTGGGGACAGGGGTTCGGCTAATGAAAAACTGTTTTTT,CASTFGDRGSANEKLFF